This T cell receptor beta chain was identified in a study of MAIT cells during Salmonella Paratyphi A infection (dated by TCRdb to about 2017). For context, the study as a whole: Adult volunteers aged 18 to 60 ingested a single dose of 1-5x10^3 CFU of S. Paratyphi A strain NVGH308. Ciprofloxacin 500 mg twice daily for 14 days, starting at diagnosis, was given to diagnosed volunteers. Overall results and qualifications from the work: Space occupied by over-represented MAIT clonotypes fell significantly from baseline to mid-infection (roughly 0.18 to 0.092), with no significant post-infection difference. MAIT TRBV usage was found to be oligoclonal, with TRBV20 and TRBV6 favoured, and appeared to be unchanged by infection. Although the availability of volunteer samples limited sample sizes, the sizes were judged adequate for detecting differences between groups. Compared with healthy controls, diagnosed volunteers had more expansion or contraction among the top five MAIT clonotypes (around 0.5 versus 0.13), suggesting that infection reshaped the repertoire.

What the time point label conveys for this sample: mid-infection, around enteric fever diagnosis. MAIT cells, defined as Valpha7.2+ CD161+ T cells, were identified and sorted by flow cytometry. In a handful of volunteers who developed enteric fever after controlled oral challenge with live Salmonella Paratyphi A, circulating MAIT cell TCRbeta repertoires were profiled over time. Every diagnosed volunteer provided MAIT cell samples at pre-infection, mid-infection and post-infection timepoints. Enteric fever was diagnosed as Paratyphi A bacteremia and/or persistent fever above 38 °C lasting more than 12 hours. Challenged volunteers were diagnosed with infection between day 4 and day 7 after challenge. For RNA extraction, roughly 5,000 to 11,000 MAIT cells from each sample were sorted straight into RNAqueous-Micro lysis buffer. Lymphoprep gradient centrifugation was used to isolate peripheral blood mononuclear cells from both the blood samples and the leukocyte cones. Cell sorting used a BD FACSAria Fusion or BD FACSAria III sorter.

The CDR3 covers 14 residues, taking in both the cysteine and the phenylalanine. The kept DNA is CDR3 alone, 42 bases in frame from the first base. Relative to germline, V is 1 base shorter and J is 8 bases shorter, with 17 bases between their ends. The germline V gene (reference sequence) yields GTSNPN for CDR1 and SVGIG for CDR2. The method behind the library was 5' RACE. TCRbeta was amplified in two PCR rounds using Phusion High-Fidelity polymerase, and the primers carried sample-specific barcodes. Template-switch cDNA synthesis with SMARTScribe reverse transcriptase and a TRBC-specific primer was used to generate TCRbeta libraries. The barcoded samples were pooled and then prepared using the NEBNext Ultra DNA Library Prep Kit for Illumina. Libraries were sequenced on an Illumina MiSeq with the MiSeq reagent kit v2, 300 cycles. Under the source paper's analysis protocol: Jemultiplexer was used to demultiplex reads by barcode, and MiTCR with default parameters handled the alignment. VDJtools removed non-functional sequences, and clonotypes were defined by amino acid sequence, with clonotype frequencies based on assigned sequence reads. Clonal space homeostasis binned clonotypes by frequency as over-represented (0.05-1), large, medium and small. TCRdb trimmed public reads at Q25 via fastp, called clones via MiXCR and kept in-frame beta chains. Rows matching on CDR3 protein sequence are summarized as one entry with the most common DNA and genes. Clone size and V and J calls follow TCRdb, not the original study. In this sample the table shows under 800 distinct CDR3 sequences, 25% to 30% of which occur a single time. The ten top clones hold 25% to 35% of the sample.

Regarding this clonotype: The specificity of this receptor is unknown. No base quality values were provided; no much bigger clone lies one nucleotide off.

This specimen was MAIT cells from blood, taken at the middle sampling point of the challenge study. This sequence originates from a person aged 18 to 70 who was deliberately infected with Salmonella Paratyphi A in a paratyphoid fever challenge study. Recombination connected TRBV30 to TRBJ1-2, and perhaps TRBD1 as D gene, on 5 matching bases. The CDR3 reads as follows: CAWSGGPSILGYTF. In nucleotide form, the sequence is TGTGCCTGGAGTGGGGGACCATCTATCTTAGGCTACACCTTC.